One sample yielded the 8 T cell receptor beta chains listed below, sequenced in a study of early stage breast cancer tumors. Clones were read by immunoSEQ multiplex PCR, and TCRdb kept only the in-frame ones, dropping some. Of about 46,000 clones in the sample, more than 70% are singletons; the top ten hold just under 3.5%. The sample was blood. These receptor sequences come from a person in their forties with breast cancer.

The chain employs TRBV10-3 and TRBJ2-1, with TRBD1 matching over 10 bases. The CDR3 sequence is 12 residues long. The V gene end was trimmed by 10 bases and the J gene end by 7 bases; junction bases not matched to a gene: 4. Germline CDR1 ENHRY, CDR2 SYGVKD. For the CDR3, the DNA is TGTGCCACCGCGGGACAGGGGAATGAGCAGTTCTTC. Amino acid sequence: CATAGQGNEQFF.

The chain couples TRBV4-1 to TRBJ2-2, with 8 bases lining up with TRBD2. With 7 bases clipped from V and 2 bases from J, the junction kept 12 bases outside the gene matches. The CDR3 runs 17 residues. Germline lookup yields CDR1 MGHRA and CDR2 YSYEKL. CDR3 amino acids: CASTPSWREVNTGELFF. The CDR3 nucleotides read TGCGCCAGCACCCCCTCGTGGCGGGAGGTAAACACCGGGGAGCTGTTTTTT.

This chain links TRBV7-6 with TRBJ2-7, with 9 nucleotides matching TRBD2. This CDR3 has 15 amino acids. With 4 bases clipped from V and 5 bases from J, the junction kept 9 bases outside the gene matches. The germline gives CDR1 SGHVS, CDR2 FNYEAQ. CDR3 protein: CASSSPGTSFNEQYF. CDR3 in DNA: TGTGCCAGCAGCTCCCCCGGGACTAGCTTTAACGAGCAGTACTTC.

This clone was observed once. The chain employs TRBV4-1 and TRBJ2-2; 11 nucleotides align to TRBD2. V lost 0 bases and J lost 7; bases outside the gene matches: 10. This CDR3 is 18 amino acids long. The germline V gene has CDR1 MGHRA and CDR2 YSYEKL. This CDR3 reads CASSQDLITSGSGGELFF. CDR3 bases: TGCGCCAGCAGCCAAGACCTCATAACTAGCGGGAGCGGCGGGGAGCTGTTTTTT.

The CDR3 spells CASSLPSGQLTEAFF. In nucleotides, the CDR3 is TGTGCCAGCAGTCTGCCCTCGGGACAACTAACTGAAGCTTTCTTT. The chain carries TRBV28 and TRBJ1-1, with D possibly being TRBD1 (6 bases). Trimming cost V 5 bases and J 5 bases, with 18 bases left between them. The CDR3 is 15 amino acids. Per the germline V gene, CDR1 is MDHEN and CDR2 is SYDVKM.

The J gene is TRBJ2-5, the V gene TRBV29-1; TRBD2 might be the D (5 bases). Trimming took off 4 bases at V and 5 bases at J, with 17 bases between the two ends. The CDR3 is 14 amino acids. From germline, CDR1 is SQVTM and CDR2 ANQGSEA. The CDR3 nucleotides are TGCAGCGTTGCTGGCGGGCATAATGGGGAGACCCAGTACTTC. Protein: CSVAGGHNGETQYF.

J is TRBJ1-4 and V is TRBV4-1; the D is unclear. Germline lookup yields CDR1 MGHRA and CDR2 YSYEKL. The CDR3 has 13 amino acids. The V and J ends lost 6 bases and 7 bases respectively, with 12 bases between them. The CDR3 nucleotides are TGCGCCAGCAGACTTGGGAGTGCTGAAAAACTGTTTTTT. Translation gives CASRLGSAEKLFF.

The V and J genes are TRBV6-6 and TRBJ2-2, with D unclear. Germline CDR1 is MNHNY and CDR2 is SVGAGI (reference sequence). Trimming took off 2 bases at V and 7 bases at J, with 14 bases between the two ends. This CDR3 comprises 15 residues. CDR3 sequence reads: CASSYEAPWGGELFF. As DNA, the CDR3 is TGTGCCAGCAGTTACGAGGCACCGTGGGGCGGGGAGCTGTTTTTT.